This T cell receptor (beta chain) was obtained from a study of monozygotic twins with cystic fibrosis. About the study: Approximately 3 micrograms of fragmented DNA underwent roughly 15 PCR cycles for library preparation. Study-wide findings and caveats: Nucleotide-identical clonotype sharing was significantly higher within monozygotic CF twin pairs than between unrelated CF individuals. Clonality was generally low (median around 0.009), higher in the most severe patients. J usage was most co-twin-similar in 8 of 16 pairs, V in 13.

Profiled with immunoSEQ multiplex PCR; TCRdb holds only in-frame clones, not every one. Seen here are over 30,000 clones, over 60% observed once, and the top ten hold around 0.78%. Per the germline V gene, CDR1 is SGHNT and CDR2 is YYREEE (reference sequence). The CDR3 sequence is 13 residues long. V was clipped by 4 bases and J by 6 bases, with 14 bases between them. A note on this clone: No antigen is known for it.

This receptor was obtained from a girl aged 10 to 17 with cystic fibrosis. The V and J genes are TRBV5-4 and TRBJ2-7; D might be TRBD1 (6 bases). Specimen: blood. For the CDR3, the DNA is TGTGCCAGCAGCCGGACAGTAAAGGGCGAGCAGTACTTC. Translation gives CASSRTVKGEQYF. The full variable domain, with the rest looked up from reference TRBV5-4 and TRBJ2-7, is ETGVTQSPTHLIKTRGQQVTLRCSSQSGHNTVSWYQQALGQGPQFIFQYYREEENGRGNFPPRFSGLQFPNYSSELNVNALELDDSALYLCASSRTVKGEQYFGPGTRLTVT.